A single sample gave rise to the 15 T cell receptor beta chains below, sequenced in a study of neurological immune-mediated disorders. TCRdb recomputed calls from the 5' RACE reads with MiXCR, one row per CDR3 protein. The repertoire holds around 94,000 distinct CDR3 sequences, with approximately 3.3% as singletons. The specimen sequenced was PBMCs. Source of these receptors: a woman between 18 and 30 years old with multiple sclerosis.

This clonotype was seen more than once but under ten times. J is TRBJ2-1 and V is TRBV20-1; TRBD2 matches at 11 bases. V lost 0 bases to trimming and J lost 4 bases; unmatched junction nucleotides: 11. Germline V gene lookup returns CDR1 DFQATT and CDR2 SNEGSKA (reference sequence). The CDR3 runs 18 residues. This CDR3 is CSAREITGTSGAYNEQFF. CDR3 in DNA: TGCAGTGCTAGAGAAATAACAGGGACTAGCGGAGCTTACAATGAGCAGTTCTTC.

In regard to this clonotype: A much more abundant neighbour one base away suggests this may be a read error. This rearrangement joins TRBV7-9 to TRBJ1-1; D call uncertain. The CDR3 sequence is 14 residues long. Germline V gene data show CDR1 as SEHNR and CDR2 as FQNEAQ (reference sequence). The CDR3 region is CAISFSNPNTEAFF. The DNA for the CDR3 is TGTGCCATCAGCTTCTCGAATCCGAACACTGAAGCTTTCTTT.

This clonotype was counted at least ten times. The CDR3 loop reads CASKLKGASDSYEQYF. The CDR3 DNA sequence: TGTGCCAGCAAATTGAAAGGGGCTAGTGATTCCTACGAGCAGTACTTC. The chain recombines TRBV27 with TRBJ2-7; perhaps TRBD1 as D (5 bases). Germline loops: CDR1 MNHEY, CDR2 SMNVEV (reference sequence). The CDR3 consists of 16 residues. Trimming left V 7 bases short and J 1 base short, with 20 bases between.

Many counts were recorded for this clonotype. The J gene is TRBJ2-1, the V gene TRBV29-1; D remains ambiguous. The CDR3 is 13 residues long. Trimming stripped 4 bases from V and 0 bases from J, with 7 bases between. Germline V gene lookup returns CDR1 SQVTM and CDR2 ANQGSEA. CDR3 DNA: TGCAGCGTTGGTGGCAGCTCCTACAATGAGCAGTTCTTC. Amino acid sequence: CSVGGSSYNEQFF.

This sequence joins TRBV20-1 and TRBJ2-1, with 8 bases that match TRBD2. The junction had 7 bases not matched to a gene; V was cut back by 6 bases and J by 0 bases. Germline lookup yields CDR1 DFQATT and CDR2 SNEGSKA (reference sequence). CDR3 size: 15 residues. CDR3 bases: TGCAGTGCCGGGGGGGCCAGGAGCTCCTACAATGAGCAGTTCTTC. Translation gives CSAGGARSSYNEQFF.

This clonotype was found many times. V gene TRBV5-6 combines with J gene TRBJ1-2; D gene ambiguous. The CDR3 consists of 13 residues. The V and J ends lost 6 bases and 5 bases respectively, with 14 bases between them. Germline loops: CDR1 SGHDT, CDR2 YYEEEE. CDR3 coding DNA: TGTGCCAGCACCATACATAGTAGGTATGGCTACACCTTC. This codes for CASTIHSRYGYTF.

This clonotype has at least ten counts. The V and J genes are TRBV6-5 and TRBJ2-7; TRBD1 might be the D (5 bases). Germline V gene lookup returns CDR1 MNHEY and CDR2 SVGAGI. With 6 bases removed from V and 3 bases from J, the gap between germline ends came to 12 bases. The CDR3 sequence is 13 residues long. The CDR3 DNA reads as TGTGCCAGCAGGGGCGCGACAGACTACGAGCAGTACTTC. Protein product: CASRGATDYEQYF.

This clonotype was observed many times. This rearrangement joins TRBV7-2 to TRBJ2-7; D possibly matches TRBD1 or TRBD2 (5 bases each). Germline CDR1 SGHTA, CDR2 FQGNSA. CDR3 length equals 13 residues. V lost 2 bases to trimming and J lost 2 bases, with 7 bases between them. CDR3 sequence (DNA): TGTGCCAGCAGCTTACAGGGACCCTACGAGCAGTACTTC. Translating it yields CASSLQGPYEQYF.

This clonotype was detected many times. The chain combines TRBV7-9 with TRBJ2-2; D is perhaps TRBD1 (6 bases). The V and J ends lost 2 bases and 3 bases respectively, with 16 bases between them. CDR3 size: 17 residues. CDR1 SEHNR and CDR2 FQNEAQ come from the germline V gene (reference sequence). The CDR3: CASSLLPGEVYTGELFF. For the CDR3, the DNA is TGTGCCAGCAGCTTATTGCCAGGGGAAGTGTACACCGGGGAGCTGTTTTTT.

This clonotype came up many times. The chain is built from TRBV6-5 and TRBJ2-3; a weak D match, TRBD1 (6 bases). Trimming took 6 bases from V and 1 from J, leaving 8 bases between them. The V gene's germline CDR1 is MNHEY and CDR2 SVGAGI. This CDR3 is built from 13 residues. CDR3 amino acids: CASRGAGTDTQYF. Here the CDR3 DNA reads TGTGCCAGCAGGGGGGCCGGCACAGATACGCAGTATTTT.

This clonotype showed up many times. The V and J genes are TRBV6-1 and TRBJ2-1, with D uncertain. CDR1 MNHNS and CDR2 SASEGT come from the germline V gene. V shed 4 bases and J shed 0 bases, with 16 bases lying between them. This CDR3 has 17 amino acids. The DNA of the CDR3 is TGTGCCAGCAGTGTATCACTACTCTTTAGCTCCTACAATGAGCAGTTCTTC. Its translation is CASSVSLLFSSYNEQFF.

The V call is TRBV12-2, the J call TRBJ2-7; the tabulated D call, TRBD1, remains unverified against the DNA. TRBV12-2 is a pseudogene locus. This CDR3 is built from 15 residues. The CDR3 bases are TGTGCAAGTCGCTTAGCCCTAGCGGGGGGCTACGAGCAGTACTTC. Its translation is CASRLALAGGYEQYF.

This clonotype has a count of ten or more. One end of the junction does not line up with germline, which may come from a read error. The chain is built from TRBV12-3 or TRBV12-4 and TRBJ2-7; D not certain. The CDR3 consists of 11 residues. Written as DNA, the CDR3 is TGTGCCAGCAGCCCGTCTATTGGCCTCACCTTC. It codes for CASSPSIGLTF.

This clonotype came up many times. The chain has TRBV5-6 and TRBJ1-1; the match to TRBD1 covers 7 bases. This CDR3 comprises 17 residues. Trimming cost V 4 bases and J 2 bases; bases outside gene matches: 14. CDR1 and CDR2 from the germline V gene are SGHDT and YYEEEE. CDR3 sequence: CASSPSPGQNVNTEAFF. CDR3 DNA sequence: TGTGCCAGCAGCCCGTCACCGGGACAGAATGTTAACACTGAAGCTTTCTTT. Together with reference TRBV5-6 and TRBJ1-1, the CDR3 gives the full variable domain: DAGVTQSPTHLIKTRGQQVTLRCSPKSGHDTVSWYQQALGQGPQFIFQYYEEEERQRGNFPDRFSGHQFPNYSSELNVNALLLGDSALYLCASSPSPGQNVNTEAFFGQGTRLTVV.

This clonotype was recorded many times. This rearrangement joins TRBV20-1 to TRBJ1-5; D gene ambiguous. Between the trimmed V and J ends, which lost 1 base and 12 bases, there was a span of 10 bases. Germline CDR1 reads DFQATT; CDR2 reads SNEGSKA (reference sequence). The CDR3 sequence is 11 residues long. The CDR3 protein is CSARAGNVQHF. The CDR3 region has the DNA TGCAGTGCTAGAGCTGGGAACGTCCAGCATTTT.